This T cell receptor (beta chain) derives from a study of regulatory T cells in long-lasting Graves disease. CDR1 is GTSNPN and CDR2 is SVGIG in the germline V gene (reference sequence). Trimming shortened V by 4 bases and J by 2 bases, and 4 bases separated the two germline ends. This CDR3 region has 11 residues. As for this clonotype: The antigen is undetermined.

Time point indicated: persistent/refractory GD, antithyroid drugs over 5 years with positive TRAb. The authors made the TCR library using RNA they extracted from PBMCs. For TCR beta, libraries came from iRepertoire HTBI primers and Arm-PCR of CDR3 regions. TCRdb re-called the multiplex PCR reads through MiXCR, storing one row per CDR3 protein. The sample records some 300,000 distinct CDR3 sequences, roughly a fifth being singletons. The study's findings and limits: Patients with persistent Graves' had lower TCR diversity than newly diagnosed patients. Between persistent patients, thousands of public clonotypes were shared, exceeding the 800 to 1,000 shared between new patients.

This TCR was sampled from a female donor with Graves disease. Sequences were derived from peripheral blood mononuclear cells (PBMCs), sampled when the disease was refractory, from a patient treated with antithyroid drugs. This chain uses TRBV30 with TRBJ2-3; D unresolved. This CDR3 reads CAWTVTDTQYF. The CDR3 nucleotides are TGTGCCTGGACCGTCACAGATACGCAGTATTTT.